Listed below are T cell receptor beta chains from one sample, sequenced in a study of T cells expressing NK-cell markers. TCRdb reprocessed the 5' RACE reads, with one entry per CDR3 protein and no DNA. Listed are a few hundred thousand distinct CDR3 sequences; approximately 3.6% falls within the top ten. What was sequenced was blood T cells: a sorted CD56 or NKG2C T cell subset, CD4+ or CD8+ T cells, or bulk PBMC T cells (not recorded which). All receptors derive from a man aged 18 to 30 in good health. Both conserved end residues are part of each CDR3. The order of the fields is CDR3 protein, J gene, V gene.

CASSLARTLPEQYF TRBJ2-7 TRBV7-2
CASSIWSTDTQYF TRBJ2-3 TRBV18
CASSKTLAAGDTQYF TRBJ2-3 TRBV7-9
CAISRDLGGDTQYF TRBJ2-3 TRBV10-3
CASSQDLPGLSGRDNEQFF TRBJ2-1 TRBV3-1
CASSLGAGGGETQYF TRBJ2-5 TRBV12-3/TRBV12-4
CASIPQRLGYNEQFF TRBJ2-1 TRBV5-6
CASKVRDSPYEQYF TRBJ2-7 TRBV28
CASSLTRTSGRGEAQYF TRBJ2-5 TRBV12-3/TRBV12-4
CSASHPGTAKIQYF TRBJ2-4 TRBV20-1
CASSLPTGIILNEQFF TRBJ2-1 TRBV28
CASSRKDRDKSFYEQYF TRBJ2-7 TRBV23-1
CSAGGQGEGNTIYF TRBJ1-3 TRBV20-1
CASSLKVAGVNEQFF TRBJ2-1 TRBV5-1
CASSQDGTGPGYTF TRBJ1-2 TRBV4-1
CASSSGTETNYGYTF TRBJ1-2 TRBV27
CASSDRVGYGYTF TRBJ1-2 TRBV6-1
CASSPRLAGGYEQYF TRBJ2-7 TRBV12-3/TRBV12-4
CASSFIAGGPREQYF TRBJ2-7 TRBV28
CASTAGGPWTQYF TRBJ2-5 TRBV6-6
CASSFRGQAYNEQFF TRBJ2-1 TRBV7-2
CAIGANTDTQYF TRBJ2-3 TRBV10-3